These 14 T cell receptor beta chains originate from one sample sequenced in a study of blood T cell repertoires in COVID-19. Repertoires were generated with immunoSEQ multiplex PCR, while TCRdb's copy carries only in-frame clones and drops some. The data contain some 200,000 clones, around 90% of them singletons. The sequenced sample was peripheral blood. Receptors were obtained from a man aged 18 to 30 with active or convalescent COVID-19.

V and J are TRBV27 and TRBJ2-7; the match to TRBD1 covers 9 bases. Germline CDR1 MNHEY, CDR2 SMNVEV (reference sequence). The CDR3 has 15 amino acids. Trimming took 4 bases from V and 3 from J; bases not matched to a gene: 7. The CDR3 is CASSWEPGQGYEQYF. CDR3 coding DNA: TGTGCCAGCAGTTGGGAACCGGGACAGGGCTACGAGCAGTACTTC.

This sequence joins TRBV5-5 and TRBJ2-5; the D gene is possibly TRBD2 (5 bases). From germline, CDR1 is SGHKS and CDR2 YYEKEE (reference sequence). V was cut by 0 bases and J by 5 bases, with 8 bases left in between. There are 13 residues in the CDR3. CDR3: CASSLELEETQYF. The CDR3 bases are TGTGCCAGCAGCTTGGAACTAGAGGAGACCCAGTACTTC.

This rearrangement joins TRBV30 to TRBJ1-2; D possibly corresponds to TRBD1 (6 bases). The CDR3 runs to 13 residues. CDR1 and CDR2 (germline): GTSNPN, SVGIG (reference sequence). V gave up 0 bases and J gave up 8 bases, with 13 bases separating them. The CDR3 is CAWSVRQEGGYTF. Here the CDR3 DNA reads TGTGCCTGGAGTGTACGACAGGAAGGAGGCTACACCTTC.

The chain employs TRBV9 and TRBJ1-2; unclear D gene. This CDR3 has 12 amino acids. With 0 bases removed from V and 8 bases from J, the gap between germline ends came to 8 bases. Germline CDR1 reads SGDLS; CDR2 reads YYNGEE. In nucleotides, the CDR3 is TGTGCCAGCAGCGTAGCGGGGTCCGGCTACACCTTC. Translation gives CASSVAGSGYTF. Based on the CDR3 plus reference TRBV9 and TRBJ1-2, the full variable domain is DSGVTQTPKHLITATGQRVTLRCSPRSGDLSVYWYQQSLDQGLQFLIQYYNGEERAKGNILERFSAQQFPDLHSELNLSSLELGDSALYFCASSVAGSGYTFGSGTRLTVV.

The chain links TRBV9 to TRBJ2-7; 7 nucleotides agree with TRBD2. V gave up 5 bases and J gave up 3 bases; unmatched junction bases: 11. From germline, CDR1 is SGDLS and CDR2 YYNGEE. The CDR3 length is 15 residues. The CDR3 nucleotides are TGTGCCAGCAGTCCCAGCGGGAATAAAGTCTACGAGCAGTACTTC. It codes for CASSPSGNKVYEQYF.

The CDR3 region is CASSLLVSTGGDNTEAFF. As DNA, the CDR3 is TGTGCCAGCAGCCTACTCGTTTCGACAGGGGGCGATAACACTGAAGCTTTCTTT. The rearrangement uses TRBV7-8 and TRBJ1-1; 10 nucleotides agree with TRBD1. V shed 5 bases, J shed 2 bases, and the junction held 14 bases outside the gene matches. The CDR3 has 18 amino acids. Germline CDR1 reads SGHVS; CDR2 reads FQNEAQ.

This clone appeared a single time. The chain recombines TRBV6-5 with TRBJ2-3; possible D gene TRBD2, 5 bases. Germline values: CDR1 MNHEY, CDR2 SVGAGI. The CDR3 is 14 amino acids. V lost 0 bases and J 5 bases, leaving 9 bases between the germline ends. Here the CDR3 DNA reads TGTGCCAGCAGTTACTCCCTCGGGGAAGATACGCAGTATTTT. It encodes CASSYSLGEDTQYF.

For the CDR3, the DNA is TGTGCCAGCAGCAGCGGCGGGAGCACTAGCACAGATACGCAGTATTTT. Amino acid sequence: CASSSGGSTSTDTQYF. V is TRBV5-4 and J is TRBJ2-3; 7 positions match TRBD2. Trimming cost V 4 bases and J 0 bases; bases outside gene matches: 8. Germline-derived CDR1 and CDR2 are SGHNT and YYREEE (reference sequence). The CDR3 contains 16 residues.

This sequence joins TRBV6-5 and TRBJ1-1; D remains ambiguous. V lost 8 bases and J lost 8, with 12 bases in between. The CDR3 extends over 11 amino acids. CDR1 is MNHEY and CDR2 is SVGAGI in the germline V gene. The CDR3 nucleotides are TGTGCCAGCCGCGACACGGTGGAAGCTTTCTTT. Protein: CASRDTVEAFF.

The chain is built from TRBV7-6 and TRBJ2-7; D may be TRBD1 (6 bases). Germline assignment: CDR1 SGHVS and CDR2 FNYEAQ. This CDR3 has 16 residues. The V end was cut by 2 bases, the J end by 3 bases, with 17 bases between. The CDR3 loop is CASSLHRADRYYEQYF. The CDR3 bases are TGTGCCAGCAGCTTACACAGGGCGGACAGATACTACGAGCAGTACTTC.

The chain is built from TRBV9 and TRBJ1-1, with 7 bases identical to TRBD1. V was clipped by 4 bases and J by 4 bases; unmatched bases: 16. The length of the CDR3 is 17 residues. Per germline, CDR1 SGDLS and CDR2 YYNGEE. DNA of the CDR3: TGTGCCAGCAGCCCGCGACAGGGAGTGGGGTTGAGCACTGAAGCTTTCTTT. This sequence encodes CASSPRQGVGLSTEAFF.

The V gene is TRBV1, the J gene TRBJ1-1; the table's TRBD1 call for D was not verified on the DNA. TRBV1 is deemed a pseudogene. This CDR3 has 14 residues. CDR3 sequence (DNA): TGCACCAGCAGCCATCCAACAGGGGGCACTGAAGCTTTCTTT. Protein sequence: CTSSHPTGGTEAFF.

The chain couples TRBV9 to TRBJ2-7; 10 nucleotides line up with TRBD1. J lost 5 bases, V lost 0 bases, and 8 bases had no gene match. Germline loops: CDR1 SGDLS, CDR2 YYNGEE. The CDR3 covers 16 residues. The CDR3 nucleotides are TGTGCCAGCAGCGTAGGGGTCGGGACAGGGGACGACGAGCAGTACTTC. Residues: CASSVGVGTGDDEQYF.

The DNA of the CDR3 is TGCGCCAGCAGCCAGGGACCGGGACTCCGGGCCAAAAACATTCAGTACTTC. Residues: CASSQGPGLRAKNIQYF. The chain joins TRBV4-1 to TRBJ2-4; D might be TRBD2 (6 bases). Germline assignment: CDR1 MGHRA and CDR2 YSYEKL. CDR3 size: 17 residues. V dropped 3 bases and J dropped 1 base, with 16 bases sitting between them.